Each of the 27 T cell receptor beta chains below was sequenced from the same sample in a study of tumor-infiltrating lymphocytes in oesophageal squamous cell carcinoma. TCRdb passed the PCR reads through MiXCR, listing each CDR3 protein once. The sample records fewer than 20,000 distinct CDR3 sequences, 40% to 55% being singletons. Sequencing input: blood. The receptor set was obtained from a female donor with esophageal squamous cell carcinoma.

In its sample, this clonotype was seen many times. J is TRBJ2-1 and V is TRBV4-3; possibly TRBD1 or TRBD2 for D (5 bases each). CDR3 length equals 15 residues. Germline V gene data show CDR1 as LGHNA and CDR2 as YSLEER. The V and J ends lost 4 bases and 4 bases respectively, with 14 bases between them. CDR3 in amino acids: CASSLSRDEYNEQFF. The CDR3 bases are TGCGCCAGCAGCCTCTCTCGGGACGAATACAATGAGCAGTTCTTC.

This clonotype was seen more than once but under ten times. The chain carries TRBV7-2 and TRBJ2-3, with 9 bases aligning to TRBD2. Germline V gene data show CDR1 as SGHTA and CDR2 as FQGNSA. The CDR3 is 16 residues long. V shed 1 base, J shed 0 bases, and the junction held 2 bases outside the gene matches. The CDR3 reads CASSLGTSGSTDTQYF. The DNA for the CDR3 is TGTGCCAGCAGCTTAGGTACTAGCGGGAGCACAGATACGCAGTATTTT. Complete variable domain (other parts from reference TRBV7-2 and TRBJ2-3): GAGVSQSPSNKVTEKGKDVELRCDPISGHTALYWYRQSLGQGLEFLIYFQGNSAPDKSGLPSDRFSAERTGGSVSTLTIQRTQQEDSAVYLCASSLGTSGSTDTQYFGPGTRLTVL.

Points on this clonotype: The conserved final phenylalanine or tryptophan is absent from the CDR3, which likely points to a read error. The DNA is omitted, as the CDR3 cannot be located on it reliably, and the CDR3 follows TCRdb's listing. The chain has TRBV6-6 and TRBJ2-3; the table names TRBD1, a call not compared with the DNA. The CDR3 has 17 residues if both end residues are counted. The germline V gene encodes CDR1 MNHNY and CDR2 SVGAGI (reference sequence). The CDR3 is CASSYSGTDPYEQYFGP.

The chain is built from TRBV11-2 and TRBJ2-1; 10 nucleotides align to TRBD2. Germline CDR1 SGHAT, CDR2 FQNNGV. This CDR3 has 15 amino acids. V lost 5 bases and J lost 2; bases outside the gene matches: 3. In nucleotides, the CDR3 is TGTGCCAGCAGCAAAGGACTAGCGGCCTACAATGAGCAGTTCTTC. Protein product: CASSKGLAAYNEQFF.

This clonotype has a count of ten or more. CDR3 DNA sequence: TGTGCCAGCAGCGGCCGGACTATTTTCTACGAGCAGTACTTC. Translation gives CASSGRTIFYEQYF. V gene TRBV14 combines with J gene TRBJ2-7, with D maybe TRBD2 (6 bases). Looked up from germline, CDR1 is SGHDN and CDR2 is FVKESK. The length of the CDR3 is 14 residues. V was shortened by 5 bases and J by 3 bases, with 14 bases between the two germline ends.

This clonotype was found many times. The chain uses TRBV24-1 and TRBJ2-7; 9 positions match TRBD1. Trimming removed 5 bases from V and 6 bases from J; junction bases left unmatched: 4. The CDR3 is 13 residues long. In germline, CDR1 is KGHDR, CDR2 SFDVKD. CDR3: CATSGQGEGEQYF. The CDR3 DNA sequence: TGTGCCACCAGTGGACAGGGGGAGGGCGAGCAGTACTTC.

This clonotype was seen only a few times. CDR3 loop: CASSVEGGVGNTIYF. The CDR3 DNA reads TGTGCCAGCAGCGTAGAAGGTGGGGTGGGAAACACCATATATTTT. The V and J genes are TRBV9 and TRBJ1-3, with D hard to call. Germline loops: CDR1 SGDLS, CDR2 YYNGEE. With 0 bases removed from V and 4 bases from J, the gap between germline ends came to 11 bases. This CDR3 has 15 residues.

The chain carries TRBV5-5 and TRBJ2-5; 14 bases agree with TRBD2. This CDR3 is 16 amino acids long. J was trimmed by 1 base and V by 4 bases; bases with no gene match: 3. Germline assignment: CDR1 SGHKS and CDR2 YYEKEE (reference sequence). The CDR3 loop reads CASSIGLAGGQETQYF. CDR3 in DNA: TGTGCCAGCAGCATAGGACTAGCGGGAGGCCAAGAGACCCAGTACTTC.

This clonotype was detected ten times or more. The gene calls are TRBV5-4 and TRBJ1-1; tentatively, D is TRBD1 (5 bases). This CDR3 contains 15 residues. The V end lost 4 bases, the J end lost 1 base, and 14 bases lay between the germline ends. Germline V gene lookup returns CDR1 SGHNT and CDR2 YYREEE (reference sequence). The CDR3 loop is CASSLTPGGNTEAFF. As DNA, the CDR3 is TGTGCCAGCAGCCTCACCCCCGGGGGGAACACTGAAGCTTTCTTT.

This clonotype was counted at least ten times. The chain employs TRBV5-4 and TRBJ2-1; 8 bases agree with TRBD2. V lost 0 bases to trimming and J lost 9 bases; unmatched junction nucleotides: 14. This CDR3 has 17 amino acids. Germline lookup yields CDR1 SGHNT and CDR2 YYREEE (reference sequence). The CDR3 nucleotides read TGTGCCAGCAGCTTGGTATTCGGGGGGGCCCGATTGGGTGAGCAGTTCTTC. Amino acid sequence: CASSLVFGGARLGEQFF.

At least ten counts were recorded for this clonotype. The V and J genes are TRBV10-1 and TRBJ2-1; 9 positions match TRBD2. With 6 bases clipped from V and 8 bases from J, the junction kept 14 bases outside the gene matches. The CDR3 contains 16 residues. CDR1 WNHNN and CDR2 SYGVQD come from the germline V gene (reference sequence). CDR3 sequence reads: CASSPTVGLATDEQFF. CDR3 sequence (DNA): TGCGCCAGCAGCCCGACTGTGGGACTAGCAACGGATGAGCAGTTCTTC.

This clonotype was detected ten times or more. The V and J genes are TRBV28 and TRBJ2-7, with D perhaps TRBD2 (6 bases). The germline gives CDR1 MDHEN, CDR2 SYDVKM. This CDR3 contains 11 residues. The V and J ends lost 11 bases and 2 bases respectively, with 10 bases between them. This CDR3 reads CASGDPYEQYF. CDR3 coding DNA: TGTGCCTCGGGAGACCCCTACGAGCAGTACTTC.

The table lists this clonotype with a count of one. The CDR3 spells CASSLTSGSNEQFF. The CDR3 DNA is TGTGCCAGCAGCTTGACTAGCGGGAGTAATGAGCAGTTCTTC. The rearrangement uses TRBV11-3 and TRBJ2-6; the match to TRBD2 covers 12 bases. The DNA end is a closer match to TRBJ2-1, so the J assignment may be wrong. The CDR3 has 14 amino acids. Per germline, CDR1 SGHNT and CDR2 YENEEA.

V gene TRBV7-2 combines with J gene TRBJ2-3; 8 positions agree with TRBD2. This CDR3 comprises 17 residues. J gave up 2 bases and V 5 bases, and 12 bases lay outside the gene matches. From germline, CDR1 is SGHTA and CDR2 FQGNSA. For the CDR3, the DNA is TGTGCCAGCAGCAGACGTGGACTAGCAATTTCCACAGATACGCAGTATTTT. This translates into CASSRRGLAISTDTQYF.

Comments on this clonotype: Without the conserved terminal phenylalanine or tryptophan, this CDR3 likely stems from a read error. The limits of the CDR3 on the DNA are not certain, so only TCRdb's listed CDR3 is given. The chain recombines TRBV7-9 with TRBJ2-4; TRBD1, the D gene given by the table, was not confirmed from the DNA. Germline lookup yields CDR1 SEHNR and CDR2 FQNEAQ (reference sequence). Termini included, the CDR3 measures 18 amino acids. The CDR3 loop reads CASSSSDRGLSYGYTFGN.

Many counts were recorded for this clonotype. V gene TRBV28 combines with J gene TRBJ2-1; possibly TRBD2 for D (7 bases). This CDR3 is 13 amino acids long. V was clipped by 3 bases and J by 6 bases, with 9 bases between them. CDR1 is MDHEN, CDR2 SYDVKM, per germline. The CDR3 sequence is CASSLGGRNEQFF. CDR3 nucleotides: TGTGCCAGCAGTTTGGGGGGGCGCAATGAGCAGTTCTTC.

This clonotype showed up many times. This sequence joins TRBV5-4 and TRBJ2-6; 8 bases agree with TRBD1. This CDR3 spans 17 amino acids. Germline V gene lookup returns CDR1 SGHNT and CDR2 YYREEE (reference sequence). The junction had 8 bases not matched to a gene; V was cut back by 4 bases and J by 2 bases. The CDR3 DNA reads as TGTGCCAGCAGCGGCGGACAGGGAATGCCTGGGGCCAACGTCCTGACTTTC. It is translated as CASSGGQGMPGANVLTF.

This clonotype was recorded many times. J is TRBJ2-1 and V is TRBV7-6; 7 bases align to TRBD2. There are 15 residues in the CDR3. The junction had 10 bases not matched to a gene; V was cut back by 2 bases and J by 9 bases. The germline CDR1 and CDR2 sequences are SGHVS and FNYEAQ. As DNA, the CDR3 is TGTGCCAGCAGCTTAACTAGCGTACGAGGCGGTGAGCAGTTCTTC. As protein: CASSLTSVRGGEQFF. Using reference TRBV7-6 and TRBJ2-1 for the parts outside the CDR3, the full variable domain is GAGVSQSPRYKVTKRGQDVALRCDPISGHVSLYWYRQALGQGPEFLTYFNYEAQQDKSGLPNDRFSAERPEGSISTLTIQRTEQRDSAMYRCASSLTSVRGGEQFFGPGTRLTVL.

The V call is TRBV28, the J call TRBJ1-1, with D maybe TRBD1 (5 bases). V was trimmed by 7 bases and J by 4 bases, leaving 10 bases between them. This CDR3 has 12 amino acids. CDR1 and CDR2 (germline): MDHEN, SYDVKM. The CDR3 reads CASIPQGTEAFF. DNA of the CDR3: TGTGCCAGCATCCCCCAGGGCACTGAAGCTTTCTTT.

For this clonotype: This CDR3 fails to terminate in the conserved phenylalanine or tryptophan, so it likely reflects a read error. It is unclear where the CDR3 begins or ends on the DNA, so no DNA is shown, and the CDR3 is as TCRdb lists it. The chain joins TRBV7-6 to TRBJ1-1. The CDR3 has 17 amino acids, counting both end residues. The germline V gene has CDR1 SGHVS and CDR2 FNYEAQ. CDR3 residues: CASRKGLAGDNEQFSGQ.

This clonotype is termed medium-sized (0.01 to 0.1%). This rearrangement joins TRBV25-1 to TRBJ2-4; 7 positions match TRBD1. This CDR3 region has 17 residues. V shed 4 bases, J shed 1 base, and the junction held 10 bases outside the gene matches. Germline V gives CDR1 MGHDK, CDR2 SYGVNS. CDR3 residues: CASSATGSDVAKNIQYF. In nucleotides, the CDR3 is TGTGCCAGCAGTGCGACAGGGAGCGATGTGGCCAAAAACATTCAGTACTTC.

The chain links TRBV18 to TRBJ2-3, with TRBD1 matching over 7 bases. There are 15 residues in the CDR3. With 5 bases clipped from V and 2 bases from J, the junction kept 7 bases outside the gene matches. In germline, CDR1 is KGHSH, CDR2 LQKENI. CDR3 in DNA: TGTGCCAGCTCATTCCCGACAGGGACCACAGATACGCAGTATTTT. Amino acid sequence: CASSFPTGTTDTQYF.

This clonotype counts as large. The chain uses TRBV7-3 and TRBJ2-7, with 9 nucleotides matching TRBD1. There are 15 residues in the CDR3. Germline V gene data show CDR1 as SGHTA and CDR2 as FQGTGA. V lost 1 base to trimming and J lost 5 bases; unmatched junction nucleotides: 6. The CDR3 DNA reads as TGTGCCAGCAGCTTAAACTGGGGACAGGGAAACGAGCAGTACTTC. It encodes CASSLNWGQGNEQYF. Variable domain in full (rest from reference TRBV7-3 and TRBJ2-7): GAGVSQTPSNKVTEKGKYVELRCDPISGHTALYWYRQSLGQGPEFLIYFQGTGAADDSGLPNDRFFAVRPEGSVSTLKIQRTERGDSAVYLCASSLNWGQGNEQYFGPGTRLTVT.

This clonotype was seen ten or more times. The chain combines TRBV2 with TRBJ2-5; 7 bases align to TRBD2. V lost 6 bases to trimming and J lost 4 bases; unmatched junction nucleotides: 14. Looked up from germline, CDR1 is SNHLY and CDR2 is FYNNEI. This CDR3 comprises 16 residues. The CDR3 protein is CASRHPRDYRRETQYF. The CDR3 DNA reads TGTGCCAGCAGACATCCCCGGGACTACCGGCGAGAGACCCAGTACTTC. The whole variable domain, remainder taken from reference TRBV2 and TRBJ2-5, is EPEVTQTPSHQVTQMGQEVILRCVPISNHLYFYWYRQILGQKVEFLVSFYNNEISEKSEIFDDQFSVERPDGSNFTLKIRSTKLEDSAMYFCASRHPRDYRRETQYFGPGTRLLVL.

The chain is built from TRBV6-5 and TRBJ2-6, with D perhaps matching TRBD1 (6 bases). Trimming pared 6 bases from V and 4 bases from J, leaving 13 bases between. This CDR3 has 15 amino acids. Germline V gene lookup returns CDR1 MNHEY and CDR2 SVGAGI. CDR3 bases: TGTGCCAGCAGCGAAACAGGGACAGGGGCCAACGTCCTGACTTTC. It translates to CASSETGTGANVLTF.

As for this clonotype: One end of the junction is discordant with germline, which a read error may explain. The chain employs TRBV6-2 or TRBV6-3 and TRBJ2-1; TRBD1 matches 9 bases. Germline CDR1 reads MNHEY; CDR2 reads SVGEGT. This CDR3 has 18 amino acids. CDR3 sequence (DNA): TGTGCCAGCAGTCCCCTCCGTCCGGGACAGGGATACACCGGGGAGCTGTACTTC. This gives the protein CASSPLRPGQGYTGELYF.

The chain combines TRBV11-2 with TRBJ2-7; tentatively, D is TRBD1 or TRBD2 (6 bases each). The J call is in doubt because the DNA end fits TRBJ2-4 better. This CDR3 is 15 amino acids long. Looked up from germline, CDR1 is SGHAT and CDR2 is FQNNGV. CDR3 DNA: TGTGCCAGCAGCTTAGTACAGGGAGGTTTAAACATTCAGTACTTC. Translation gives CASSLVQGGLNIQYF.